This entry describes one T cell receptor beta chain. Its target antigen remains unknown. Qualities for individual bases were not recorded, and no much larger clone is one base off. The sample is drawn from a study of PD-1 blockade in classical Hodgkin lymphoma (dated by TCRdb to 2018 to 2020). About the study as a whole: Nivolumab dosing was 3 mg/kg intravenously every 2 weeks, continuing until either disease progression or unacceptable toxicity. The study used TCR beta sequencing and CyTOF to define a peripheral blood immune signature of response to PD-1 blockade in classical Hodgkin lymphoma. General findings and caveats noted by the study authors: By C4D1, a significant rise was seen in CD4+ TCR diversity but not in CD8+ TCR diversity (p=0.0027 vs p=0.16), and the rise was most apparent among complete responders (p=0.02). Among trial patients, those achieving complete response had baseline diversity similar to that of newly diagnosed patients, while diversity was significantly lower in partial responders and progressors. Baseline TCR diversity was reported to be lower in newly diagnosed patients than in healthy donors, and even lower in relapsed/refractory patients. The study was limited to a single clinical trial cohort, and causes of repertoire differences, possibly disease activity or prior therapy, remained undefined. Lower diversity was observed in patients in whom nivolumab was started less than 1 year after ASCT, and these patients were excluded from later analyses so that confounding by immune reconstitution would be avoided.

The time point label corresponds to: cycle 4 day 1 (C4D1), after five to seven weeks of nivolumab. All trial patients had relapsed after autologous stem cell transplantation, with cohorts A, B and C differing in prior brentuximab vedotin exposure. The trial cohort was composed of approximately 60 patients with relapsed/refractory classical Hodgkin lymphoma, for whom complete response, partial response or progressive disease was recorded as best overall response. In the multi-cohort phase II CheckMate 205 trial, trial patients received single-agent nivolumab. An independent review committee assessed best overall response using the 2007 International Working Group response criteria. Trial PBMCs were collected immediately before nivolumab initiation (C1D1) and during therapy at cycle 2 day 1 and cycle 4 day 1. Peripheral blood was collected in 8 mL Vacutainer Cell Preparation Tubes, from which PBMCs were isolated by centrifugation and then cryopreserved.

The Qiagen DNeasy kit was used to extract genomic DNA both from unsorted PBMCs and from the negatively selected CD4+ and CD8+ fractions. TCR beta CDR3 regions were amplified by immunoSEQ multiplex PCR using primers annealing to V and J segments. A synthetic immune receptor repertoire was used to minimize amplification bias, and any residual bias was removed computationally once sequencing was done. The authors' pipeline ran thus. Custom Python scripts were used to quantify repertoire diversity as the Shannon entropy index. Unsorted, CD4+ and CD8+ repertoires were analyzed separately, except for combined analyses in which CD4+ and CD8+ sequences were merged in silico. A clone was considered expanded if an increase in frequency of at least 2-fold after treatment relative to C1D1 was found, and a pseudocount of 0.5 was applied to clones undetected at baseline. Clones with 0 or 1 copy at C1D1 were classified as singleton clones, and clones with 2 or more copies were classified as non-singleton clones. By matching protein sequences in sorted samples from the same patient, clones expanded in unsorted samples were annotated as CD4+, CD8+ or unknown. Wilcoxon tests were applied to paired samples to test diversity changes from C1D1 to C4D1. The table was pulled from immuneACCESS by TCRdb, which kept in-frame rearrangements only. Such tables lose some clones; where checked, under half of the loss comes from unresolved V genes, and the rest has no known cause. That table supplies the V and J calls and clone size; D and trimming were determined from the DNA. The sample table records about 28,000 clones; 80% of these occur just once. 16% of the sample goes to the ten largest clones.

The CDR3 goes from the cysteine to the phenylalanine over 18 residues. Only the CDR3 part of the read is kept: 54 bases, read in frame from the first base. Germline trimming amounts to 4 bases on V and 0 bases on J, with 14 as the count of junction bases outside the gene matches. According to the germline V gene, CDR1 reads SGHRS and CDR2 reads YFSETQ. The TCR comes from a human donor with classical Hodgkin lymphoma. This chain joins TRBV5-1 to TRBJ2-7, and 9 bases in between align with TRBD1. The sample here was peripheral blood mononuclear cells (PBMCs), taken before the fourth cycle of nivolumab. The CDR3 protein: CASSRHPGQGTLSYEQYF. The bases are TGCGCCAGCAGCCGACATCCGGGACAGGGAACCCTCTCCTACGAGCAGTACTTC.